Each of the 18 T cell receptor beta chains below was sequenced from the same sample in a study of blood T cells in healthy people across ages. PCR was performed a second time for about 7 to 12 cycles using a sample-barcoded 5' primer and a J-beta primer mix. TCRdb used MiXCR to reprocess the 5' RACE reads, holding one entry per CDR3 protein. The sample carries hundreds of thousands of distinct CDR3 sequences, 58% recorded once. The sequencing input was blood. These receptors all stem from a man aged 55 to 70 in good health.

This clonotype was seen repeatedly, ten times or more. The chain combines TRBV20-1 with TRBJ1-5; tentative D call: TRBD1 (5 bases). Between the trimmed V and J ends, which lost 0 bases and 10 bases, there was a span of 19 bases. Germline CDR1 DFQATT, CDR2 SNEGSKA (reference sequence). The CDR3 loop spans 15 amino acids. The CDR3, as DNA: TGCAGTGCTAGAGATGTACAGGCCTCCAAGGGTCCCCAGCATTTT. Amino acids: CSARDVQASKGPQHF.

Of note for this clonotype: At one end, the junction sequence differs from germline, possibly due to a read error. The chain carries TRBV15 and TRBJ2-5, with 9 bases identical to TRBD2. The CDR3 length is 17 residues. Germline loops: CDR1 LNHNV, CDR2 YYDKDF (reference sequence). This chain's CDR3 is CATSSDALAGRRETRYF. In nucleotides, the CDR3 is TGTGCCACCAGCAGTGATGCTCTAGCGGGGAGAAGGGAGACCCGGTACTTC.

The gene calls are TRBV28 and TRBJ1-2, with TRBD1 identical over 7 bases. J was trimmed by 8 bases and V by 5 bases; bases with no gene match: 8. The CDR3 totals 13 residues. Germline V gene sequence: CDR1 MDHEN, CDR2 SYDVKM. CDR3 in DNA: TGTGCCAGCAGTGCCATGACAGGGTACGGCTACACCTTC. It yields the protein CASSAMTGYGYTF.

There are a few counts of this clonotype. This rearrangement joins TRBV7-2 to TRBJ1-6; D not resolved. The CDR3 spans 15 residues. Germline CDR1 reads SGHTA; CDR2 reads FQGNSA. Between the trimmed V and J ends, which lost 2 bases and 6 bases, there was a span of 11 bases. The CDR3 loop reads CASSLPGMGNSPLHF. CDR3 bases: TGTGCCAGCAGCTTACCAGGAATGGGTAATTCACCCCTCCACTTT.

The chain carries TRBV5-1 and TRBJ2-1; TRBD1 might be the D (6 bases). CDR1 is SGHRS, CDR2 YFSETQ, per germline. The length of the CDR3 is 14 residues. V was shortened by 4 bases and J by 0 bases, with 8 bases between the two germline ends. In DNA, the CDR3 is TGCGCCAGCAGCGACAGGAGCTCCTACAATGAGCAGTTCTTC. It codes for CASSDRSSYNEQFF.

The V and J genes are TRBV28 and TRBJ2-1; the match to TRBD2 covers 12 bases. The CDR3 consists of 15 residues. The junction had 3 bases not matched to a gene; V was cut back by 5 bases and J by 4 bases. The germline V gene has CDR1 MDHEN and CDR2 SYDVKM. CDR3 residues: CASSVTSGGYNEQFF. Written as DNA, the CDR3 is TGTGCCAGCAGTGTGACTAGCGGGGGATACAATGAGCAGTTCTTC.

V is TRBV7-6 and J is TRBJ2-5; perhaps TRBD1 as D (5 bases). CDR1 and CDR2 (germline): SGHVS, FNYEAQ. This CDR3 has 16 residues. Trimming shortened V by 1 base and J by 2 bases, and 14 bases separated the two germline ends. The CDR3 coding sequence is TGTGCCAGCAGCTTAGGTACCAGGGCCCTACAAGAGACCCAGTACTTC. This gives the protein CASSLGTRALQETQYF.

Regarding this clonotype: Since a much larger clone is just one base distant, this may be a read error. The chain links TRBV5-1 to TRBJ2-1; perhaps TRBD1 as D (6 bases). With the DNA end fitting TRBJ2-7 better, the J assignment may be wrong. The CDR3 has 17 amino acids. Germline CDR1 SGHRS, CDR2 YFSETQ. Here the CDR3 DNA reads TGCGCCAGCAGCTTGGCCCTATCTCCAACAGGGTACAATGAGCAGTACTTC. Its protein product is CASSLALSPTGYNEQYF.

The CDR3 nucleotides read TGTGCCAGCAGGGACTTCTCGGGCTACGAGCAGTACTTC. Translation gives CASRDFSGYEQYF. The rearrangement joins TRBV27 to TRBJ2-7, with D possibly matching TRBD2 (5 bases). V lost 6 bases to trimming and J lost 3 bases, with 12 bases between them. The CDR3 runs to 13 residues. Germline V gene sequence: CDR1 MNHEY, CDR2 SMNVEV (reference sequence).

At least ten counts were recorded for this clonotype. CDR3 in DNA: TGTGCCAGCAGTTTCTTCAGGGTGTTGGGAGAGACCCAGTACTTC. Translation gives CASSFFRVLGETQYF. The gene calls are TRBV28 and TRBJ2-5; D possibly corresponds to TRBD1 (5 bases). The germline V gene encodes CDR1 MDHEN and CDR2 SYDVKM. The CDR3 totals 15 residues. Trimming took off 3 bases at V and 4 bases at J, with 15 bases between the two ends. The full variable domain, rest sourced from reference TRBV28 and TRBJ2-5, is DVKVTQSSRYLVKRTGEKVFLECVQDMDHENMFWYRQDPGLGLRLIYFSYDVKMKEKGDIPEGYSVSREKKERFSLILESASTNQTSMYLCASSFFRVLGETQYFGPGTRLLVL.

The gene calls are TRBV6-1 and TRBJ2-7; no clear D gene. The CDR3 consists of 14 residues. CDR1 MNHNS and CDR2 SASEGT come from the germline V gene. Deletions cut 3 bases from V and 3 bases from J, with 12 bases between. The CDR3 sequence: CASSDGYFSYEQYF. CDR3 coding DNA: TGTGCCAGCAGTGACGGATACTTCAGCTACGAGCAGTACTTC.

This clonotype came up a few times. The chain couples TRBV10-3 to TRBJ2-1; TRBD2 matches 11 bases. V trimming: 0 bases; J trimming: 15 bases; junction bases outside the gene matches: 4. Looked up from germline, CDR1 is ENHRY and CDR2 is SYGVKD. The CDR3 runs to 13 residues. The CDR3 reads CAISESSGGAPFF. CDR3 DNA: TGTGCCATCAGTGAGTCTAGCGGGGGGGCCCCGTTCTTC.

The rearrangement links TRBV25-1 to TRBJ2-4; the match to TRBD2 covers 9 bases. The J call may be faulty, since TRBJ2-7 better matches the DNA end. This CDR3 has 15 residues. Looked up from germline, CDR1 is MGHDK and CDR2 is SYGVNS. The CDR3 DNA is TGTGCCAGCAGCCCTCCTGTCGCGGGGGGGATCGAGCAGTACTTC. This translates into CASSPPVAGGIEQYF.

This clonotype was seen more than once but under ten times. The J gene is TRBJ2-5, the V gene TRBV7-2; TRBD1 matches 9 bases. V trimming: 5 bases; J trimming: 5 bases; junction bases outside the gene matches: 9. The germline V gene has CDR1 SGHTA and CDR2 FQGNSA. CDR3 length equals 15 residues. The DNA for the CDR3 is TGTGCCAGCAGCCCCCGGACAGGGGCTCGGGAGACCCAGTACTTC. It translates to CASSPRTGARETQYF. Variable domain in full (rest from reference TRBV7-2 and TRBJ2-5): GAGVSQSPSNKVTEKGKDVELRCDPISGHTALYWYRQSLGQGLEFLIYFQGNSAPDKSGLPSDRFSAERTGGSVSTLTIQRTQQEDSAVYLCASSPRTGARETQYFGPGTRLLVL.

The J gene is TRBJ2-4, the V gene TRBV12-3 or TRBV12-4; TRBD1 matches 8 bases. The CDR3 contains 14 residues. V lost 9 bases, J lost 0 bases, and 4 bases stayed unmatched. The CDR3 here is CARQGDLAKNIQYF. CDR3 coding DNA: TGTGCCAGACAGGGGGACTTAGCCAAAAACATTCAGTACTTC.

In this sample, this clonotype turned up a few times. The chain is built from TRBV29-1 and TRBJ2-5; 14 nucleotides line up with TRBD2. The CDR3 sequence is 14 residues long. V gave up 6 bases and J gave up 3 bases; unmatched junction bases: 3. Germline V gene lookup returns CDR1 SQVTM and CDR2 ANQGSEA. The CDR3 DNA follows: TGCAGCGTGGAGGGACTAGCGGGGGAAGAGACCCAGTACTTC. Translation gives CSVEGLAGEETQYF.

This clonotype was seen a few times. This sequence joins TRBV7-9 and TRBJ2-3; the D is unclear. The CDR3 runs to 11 residues. Germline lookup yields CDR1 SEHNR and CDR2 FQNEAQ (reference sequence). V was trimmed by 5 bases and J by 7 bases, leaving 7 bases between them. The CDR3 DNA sequence: TGTGCCAGCAGCCCTGGGAATACGCAGTATTTT. Its translation: CASSPGNTQYF.

CDR3 in amino acids: CASSIGSNNEQYF. The CDR3 DNA reads as TGTGCCAGTAGTATAGGTTCGAACAATGAGCAGTACTTC. The chain links TRBV19 to TRBJ2-1; D is unclear. With the DNA end fitting TRBJ2-7 better, the J assignment may be wrong. Looked up from germline, CDR1 is LNHDA and CDR2 is SQIVND (reference sequence). This CDR3 has 13 amino acids.